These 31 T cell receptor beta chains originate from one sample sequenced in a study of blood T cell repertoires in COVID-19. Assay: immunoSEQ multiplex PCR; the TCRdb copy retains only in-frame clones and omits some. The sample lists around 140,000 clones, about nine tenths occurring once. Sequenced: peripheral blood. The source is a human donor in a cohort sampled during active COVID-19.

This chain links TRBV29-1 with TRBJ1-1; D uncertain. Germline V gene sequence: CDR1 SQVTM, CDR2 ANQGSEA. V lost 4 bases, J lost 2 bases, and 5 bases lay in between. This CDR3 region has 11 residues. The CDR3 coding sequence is TGCAGCGTTGTATTTAACACTGAAGCTTTCTTT. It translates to CSVVFNTEAFF.

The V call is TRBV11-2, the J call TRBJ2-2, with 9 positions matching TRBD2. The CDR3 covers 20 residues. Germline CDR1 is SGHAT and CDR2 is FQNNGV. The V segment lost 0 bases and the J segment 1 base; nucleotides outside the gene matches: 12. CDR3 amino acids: CASSLEVGLAGARNTGELFF. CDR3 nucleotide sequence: TGTGCCAGCAGCTTAGAGGTCGGGTTAGCGGGGGCCCGGAACACCGGGGAGCTGTTTTTT. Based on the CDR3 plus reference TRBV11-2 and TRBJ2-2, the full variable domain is EAGVAQSPRYKIIEKRQSVAFWCNPISGHATLYWYQQILGQGPKLLIQFQNNGVVDDSQLPKDRFSAERLKGVDSTLKIQPAKLEDSAVYLCASSLEVGLAGARNTGELFFGEGSRLTVL.

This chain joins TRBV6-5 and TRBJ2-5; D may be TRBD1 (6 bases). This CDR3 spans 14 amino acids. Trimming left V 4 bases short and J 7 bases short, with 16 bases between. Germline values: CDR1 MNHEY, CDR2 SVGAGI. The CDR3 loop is CASSFPGALGTQYF. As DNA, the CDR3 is TGTGCCAGCAGTTTTCCAGGGGCTCTAGGGACCCAGTACTTC.

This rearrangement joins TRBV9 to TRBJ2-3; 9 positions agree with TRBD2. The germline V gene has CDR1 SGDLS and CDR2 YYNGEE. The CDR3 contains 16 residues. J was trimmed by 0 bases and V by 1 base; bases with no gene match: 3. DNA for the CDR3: TGTGCCAGCAGCGTACCTAGCGGGGCCAGCACAGATACGCAGTATTTT. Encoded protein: CASSVPSGASTDTQYF. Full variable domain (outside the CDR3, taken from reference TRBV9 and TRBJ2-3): DSGVTQTPKHLITATGQRVTLRCSPRSGDLSVYWYQQSLDQGLQFLIQYYNGEERAKGNILERFSAQQFPDLHSELNLSSLELGDSALYFCASSVPSGASTDTQYFGPGTRLTVL.

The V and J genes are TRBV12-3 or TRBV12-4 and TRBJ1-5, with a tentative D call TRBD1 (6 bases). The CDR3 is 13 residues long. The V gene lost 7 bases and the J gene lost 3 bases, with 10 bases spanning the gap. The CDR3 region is CASTGQLNQPQHF. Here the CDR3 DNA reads TGTGCCAGCACTGGACAGCTCAATCAGCCCCAGCATTTT.

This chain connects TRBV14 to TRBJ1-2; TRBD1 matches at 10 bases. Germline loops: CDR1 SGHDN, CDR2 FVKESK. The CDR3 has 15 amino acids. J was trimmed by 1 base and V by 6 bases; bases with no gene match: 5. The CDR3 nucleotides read TGTGCCAGCAGTCCCCGGACAGGGGGTAACTATGGCTACACCTTC. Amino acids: CASSPRTGGNYGYTF.

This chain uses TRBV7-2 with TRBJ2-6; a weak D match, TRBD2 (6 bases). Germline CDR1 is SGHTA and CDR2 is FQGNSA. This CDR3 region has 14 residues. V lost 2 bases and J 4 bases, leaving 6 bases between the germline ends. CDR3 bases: TGTGCCAGCAGCTTAACTAGCGGGGCCAACGTCCTGACTTTC. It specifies CASSLTSGANVLTF.

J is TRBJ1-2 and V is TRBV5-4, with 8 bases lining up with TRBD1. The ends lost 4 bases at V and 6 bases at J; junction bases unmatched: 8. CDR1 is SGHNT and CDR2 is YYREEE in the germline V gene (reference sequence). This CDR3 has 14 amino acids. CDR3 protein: CASSPGTGSNGYTF. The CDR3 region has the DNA TGTGCCAGCAGCCCAGGGACAGGAAGTAATGGCTACACCTTC.

CDR3 nucleotide sequence: TGTGCCAGCAGCTTGGAGGCGGGGGAGACCCAGTACTTC. Its protein product is CASSLEAGETQYF. The rearrangement uses TRBV5-4 and TRBJ2-5; D might be TRBD2 (6 bases). In germline, CDR1 is SGHNT, CDR2 YYREEE (reference sequence). CDR3 length equals 13 residues. With 0 bases removed from V and 5 bases from J, the gap between germline ends came to 8 bases.

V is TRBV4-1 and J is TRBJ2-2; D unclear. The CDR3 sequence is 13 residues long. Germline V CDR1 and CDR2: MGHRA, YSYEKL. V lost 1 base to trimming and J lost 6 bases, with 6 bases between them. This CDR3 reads CASSQVPAGELFF. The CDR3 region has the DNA TGCGCCAGCAGCCAAGTCCCGGCCGGGGAGCTGTTTTTT.

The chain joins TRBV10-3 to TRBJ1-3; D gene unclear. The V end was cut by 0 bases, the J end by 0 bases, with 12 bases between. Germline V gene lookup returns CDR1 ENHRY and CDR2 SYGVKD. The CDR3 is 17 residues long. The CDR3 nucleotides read TGTGCCATCAGTGAGTCTGTTGGCAGTTTCTCTGGAAACACCATATATTTT. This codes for CAISESVGSFSGNTIYF.

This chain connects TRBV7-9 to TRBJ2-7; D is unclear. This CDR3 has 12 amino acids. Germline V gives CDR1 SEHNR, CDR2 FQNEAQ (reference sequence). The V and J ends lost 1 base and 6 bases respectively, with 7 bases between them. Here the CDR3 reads CASSLVESEQYF. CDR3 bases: TGTGCCAGCAGCTTAGTCGAGAGCGAGCAGTACTTC.

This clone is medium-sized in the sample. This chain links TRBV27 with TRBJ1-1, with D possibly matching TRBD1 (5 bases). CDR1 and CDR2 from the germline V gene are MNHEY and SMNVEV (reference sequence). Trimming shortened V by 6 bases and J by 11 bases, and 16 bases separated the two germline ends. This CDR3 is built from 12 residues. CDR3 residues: CASSPSGDLAFF. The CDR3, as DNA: TGTGCCAGCAGCCCTTCGGGGGACCTGGCTTTCTTT.

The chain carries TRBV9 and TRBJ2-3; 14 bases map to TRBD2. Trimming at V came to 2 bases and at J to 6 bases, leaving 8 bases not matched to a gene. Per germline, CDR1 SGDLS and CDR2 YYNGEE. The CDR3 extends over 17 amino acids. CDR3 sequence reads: CASSVKGLAGARDTQYF. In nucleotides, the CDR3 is TGTGCCAGCAGCGTTAAGGGACTAGCGGGGGCCAGGGATACGCAGTATTTT.

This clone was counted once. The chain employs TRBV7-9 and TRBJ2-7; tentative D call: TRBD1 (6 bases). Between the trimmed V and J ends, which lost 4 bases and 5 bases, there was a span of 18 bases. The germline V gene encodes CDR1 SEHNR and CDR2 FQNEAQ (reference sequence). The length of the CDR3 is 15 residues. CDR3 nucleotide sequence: TGTGCCAGCAGCTCCCTCAGGGGTAGGGCGGACGAGCAGTACTTC. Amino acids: CASSSLRGRADEQYF.

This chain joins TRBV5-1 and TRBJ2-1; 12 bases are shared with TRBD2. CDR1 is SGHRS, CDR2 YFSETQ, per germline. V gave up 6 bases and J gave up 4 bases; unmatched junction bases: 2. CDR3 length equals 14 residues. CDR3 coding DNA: TGCGCCAGCACGACTAGCGGGGGTTACAATGAGCAGTTCTTC. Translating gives CASTTSGGYNEQFF.

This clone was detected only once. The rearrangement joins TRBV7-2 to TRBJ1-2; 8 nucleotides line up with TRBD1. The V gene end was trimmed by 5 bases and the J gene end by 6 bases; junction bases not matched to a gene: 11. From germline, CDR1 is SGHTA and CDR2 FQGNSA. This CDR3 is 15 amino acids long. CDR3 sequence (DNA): TGTGCCAGCAGCCTCGGCGCCGGGACAGGAGATGGCTACACCTTC. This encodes CASSLGAGTGDGYTF.

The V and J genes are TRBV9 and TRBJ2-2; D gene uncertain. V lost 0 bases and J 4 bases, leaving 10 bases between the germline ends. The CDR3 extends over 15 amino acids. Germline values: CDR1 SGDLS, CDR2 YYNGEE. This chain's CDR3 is CASSVVATGTGELFF. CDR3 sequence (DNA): TGTGCCAGCAGCGTAGTGGCGACGGGCACCGGGGAGCTGTTTTTT.

The CDR3 protein is CASSSSGGADTGELFF. Here the CDR3 DNA reads TGTGCCAGCAGCTCAAGCGGGGGGGCTGACACCGGGGAGCTGTTTTTT. The chain carries TRBV7-9 and TRBJ2-2; 10 bases line up with TRBD2. The ends lost 4 bases at V and 3 bases at J; junction bases unmatched: 5. CDR1 and CDR2 (germline): SEHNR, FQNEAQ (reference sequence). The CDR3 loop spans 16 amino acids. The variable domain in full, with the rest retrieved from reference TRBV7-9 and TRBJ2-2, is DTGVSQNPRHKITKRGQNVTFRCDPISEHNRLYWYRQTLGQGPEFLTYFQNEAQLEKSRLLSDRFSAERPKGSFSTLEIQRTEQGDSAMYLCASSSSGGADTGELFFGEGSRLTVL.

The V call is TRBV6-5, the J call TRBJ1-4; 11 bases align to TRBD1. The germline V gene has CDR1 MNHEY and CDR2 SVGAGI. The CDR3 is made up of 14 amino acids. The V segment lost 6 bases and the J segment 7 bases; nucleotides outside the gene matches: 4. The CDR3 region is CASSRDRGGEKLFF. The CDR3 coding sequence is TGTGCCAGCAGCCGGGACAGGGGGGGTGAAAAACTGTTTTTT.

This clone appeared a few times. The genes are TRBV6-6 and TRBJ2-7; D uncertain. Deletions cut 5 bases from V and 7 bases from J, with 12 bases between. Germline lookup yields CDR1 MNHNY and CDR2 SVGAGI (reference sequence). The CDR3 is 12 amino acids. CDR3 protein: CASSLPSGEQYF. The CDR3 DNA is TGTGCCAGCAGTCTACCCTCCGGGGAGCAGTACTTC.

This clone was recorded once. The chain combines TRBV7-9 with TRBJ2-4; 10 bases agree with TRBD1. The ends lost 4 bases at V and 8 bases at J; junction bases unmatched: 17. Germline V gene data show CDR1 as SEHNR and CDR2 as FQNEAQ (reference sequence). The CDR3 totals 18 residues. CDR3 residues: CASSSVSQPGQGFDIQYF. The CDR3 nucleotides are TGTGCCAGCAGCTCAGTATCCCAACCGGGACAGGGGTTCGACATTCAGTACTTC.

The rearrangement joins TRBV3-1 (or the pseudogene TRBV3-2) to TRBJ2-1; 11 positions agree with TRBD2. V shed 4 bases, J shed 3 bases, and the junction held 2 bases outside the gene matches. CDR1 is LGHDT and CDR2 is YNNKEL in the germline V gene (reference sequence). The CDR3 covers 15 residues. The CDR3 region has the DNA TGTGCCAGCAGCCTAGCGGGGGGGCTCTACAATGAGCAGTTCTTC. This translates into CASSLAGGLYNEQFF.

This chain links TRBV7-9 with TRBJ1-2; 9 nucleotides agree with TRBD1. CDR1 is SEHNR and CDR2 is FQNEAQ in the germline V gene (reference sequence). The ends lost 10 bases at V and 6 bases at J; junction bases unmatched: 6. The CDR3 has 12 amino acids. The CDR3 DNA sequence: TGTGCCACCCTGGGACAGGGAGATGGCTACACCTTC. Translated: CATLGQGDGYTF.

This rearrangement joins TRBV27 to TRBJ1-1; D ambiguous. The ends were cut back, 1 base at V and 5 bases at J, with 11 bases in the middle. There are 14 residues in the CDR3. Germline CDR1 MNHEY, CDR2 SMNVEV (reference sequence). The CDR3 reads CASSLYPDGTEAFF. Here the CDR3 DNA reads TGTGCCAGCAGTTTATACCCCGACGGGACTGAAGCTTTCTTT.

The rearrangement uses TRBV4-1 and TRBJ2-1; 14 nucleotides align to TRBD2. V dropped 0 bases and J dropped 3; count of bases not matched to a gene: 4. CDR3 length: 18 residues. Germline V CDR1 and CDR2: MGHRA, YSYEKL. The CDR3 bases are TGCGCCAGCAGCCAAGAAGTGGGGACTAGCGGGGGCTACAATGAGCAGTTCTTC. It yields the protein CASSQEVGTSGGYNEQFF.

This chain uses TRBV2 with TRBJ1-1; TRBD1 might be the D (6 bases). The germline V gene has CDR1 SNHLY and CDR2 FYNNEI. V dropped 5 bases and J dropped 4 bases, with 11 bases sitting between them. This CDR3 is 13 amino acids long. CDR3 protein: CASSYRVGTEAFF. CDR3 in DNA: TGTGCCAGCAGTTACAGGGTCGGCACTGAAGCTTTCTTT.

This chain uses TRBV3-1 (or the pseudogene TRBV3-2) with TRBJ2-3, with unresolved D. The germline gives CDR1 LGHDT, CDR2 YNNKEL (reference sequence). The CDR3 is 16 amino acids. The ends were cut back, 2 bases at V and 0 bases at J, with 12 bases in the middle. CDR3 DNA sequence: TGTGCCAGCAGCCAAAATTACCTTACTAGCACAGATACGCAGTATTTT. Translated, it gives CASSQNYLTSTDTQYF.

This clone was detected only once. CDR3 sequence (DNA): TGTGCCATCAGTGGGACAGGGCCAAACACCATATATTTT. Translating it yields CAISGTGPNTIYF. This chain joins TRBV10-3 and TRBJ1-3; 8 nucleotides match TRBD1. Germline V gene lookup returns CDR1 ENHRY and CDR2 SYGVKD. The trim removed 4 bases at V and 6 bases at J, leaving 2 bases unmatched. CDR3 length: 13 amino acids.

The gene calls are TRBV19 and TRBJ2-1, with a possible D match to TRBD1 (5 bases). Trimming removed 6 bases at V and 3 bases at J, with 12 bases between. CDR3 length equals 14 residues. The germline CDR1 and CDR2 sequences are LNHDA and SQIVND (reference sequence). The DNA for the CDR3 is TGTGCCAGTAGCATGGGGCTTAACTACAATGAGCAGTTCTTC. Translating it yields CASSMGLNYNEQFF.

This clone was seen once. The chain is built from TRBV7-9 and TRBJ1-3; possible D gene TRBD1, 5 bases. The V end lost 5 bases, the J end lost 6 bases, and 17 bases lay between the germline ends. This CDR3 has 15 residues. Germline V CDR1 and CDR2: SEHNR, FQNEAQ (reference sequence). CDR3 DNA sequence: TGTGCCAGCAGCCGGGGCCGGTGGGGGGAAAACACCATATATTTT. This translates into CASSRGRWGENTIYF.